Shown below are 30 T cell receptor beta chains from a single sample sequenced in a study of shared clonotypes between healthy human individuals (dated by TCRdb to the early 2020s). Receptors were amplified or captured by the immunoSEQ multiplex PCR assay. The immuneACCESS repertoire file appears here via TCRdb, limited to in-frame rearrangements. These files lack a portion of the clones; in checked studies, under half of the deficit traces to unresolved V genes, and the cause of the others is not known. This sample has approximately 330,000 clones in its table, and around four fifths of those were observed once. Of the sample, about 9.4% is held by the ten largest clones. The sequenced material came from memory CD4+ T cells sorted from blood. The cell subset or site label on this specimen signifies: CD45RA-negative fraction. The source is a man aged 25-40 years in good health.

This chain uses TRBV7-2 with TRBJ1-5, with D unresolved. This CDR3 contains 14 residues. V was cut by 4 bases and J by 0 bases, with 7 bases left in between. The V gene's germline CDR1 is SGHTA and CDR2 FQGNSA. As DNA, the CDR3 is TGTGCCAGCAGCTCCCAACATAGCAATCAGCCCCAGCATTTT. Residues: CASSSQHSNQPQHF.

The V call is TRBV6-5, the J call TRBJ2-5, with no clear D. The CDR3 runs 15 residues. CDR1 is MNHEY and CDR2 is SVGAGI in the germline V gene. Trimming pared 8 bases from V and 2 bases from J, leaving 18 bases between. Here the CDR3 reads CASSSMLGGQETQYF. DNA of the CDR3: TGTGCCAGCTCCTCCATGTTGGGTGGACAAGAGACCCAGTACTTC.

The rearrangement joins TRBV5-5 to TRBJ1-4; D gene unclear. The CDR3 extends over 14 amino acids. The V gene lost 0 bases and the J gene lost 4 bases, with 7 bases spanning the gap. Germline loops: CDR1 SGHKS, CDR2 YYEKEE (reference sequence). The CDR3 DNA reads TGTGCCAGCAGCTTGGTGTTGCTTAATGAAAAACTGTTTTTT. Translated, it gives CASSLVLLNEKLFF.

In this sample, this clone turned up a few times. This chain joins TRBV25-1 and TRBJ2-1, with 9 bases fitting TRBD2. V dropped 2 bases and J dropped 14; count of bases not matched to a gene: 13. Germline lookup yields CDR1 MGHDK and CDR2 SYGVNS. This CDR3 is built from 15 residues. CDR3 in DNA: TGTGCCAGCAGTGAAAGAATAGCGGGAGAAATGGTCGAGTTCTTC. It codes for CASSERIAGEMVEFF. Drawing the rest from reference TRBV25-1 and TRBJ2-1, the complete variable domain is EADIYQTPRYLVIGTGKKITLECSQTMGHDKMYWYQQDPGMELHLIHYSYGVNSTEKGDLSSESTVSRIRTEHFPLTLESARPSHTSQYLCASSERIAGEMVEFFGPGTRLTVL.

The V gene is TRBV11-2, the J gene TRBJ2-5; TRBD1 might be the D (6 bases). CDR3 size: 15 residues. V was shortened by 1 base and J by 2 bases, with 11 bases between the two germline ends. CDR1 is SGHAT, CDR2 FQNNGV, per germline. The CDR3 DNA follows: TGTGCCAGCAGCTTAGCCCTGGACAGACAAGAGACCCAGTACTTC. Translation: CASSLALDRQETQYF.

This chain joins TRBV11-2 and TRBJ2-1; the D gene is possibly TRBD2 (5 bases). The V gene lost 5 bases and the J gene lost 4 bases, with 15 bases spanning the gap. Germline CDR1 reads SGHAT; CDR2 reads FQNNGV. The CDR3 covers 15 residues. The CDR3 loop is CASSASGGIYNEQFF. The CDR3 DNA sequence: TGTGCCAGCAGCGCAAGCGGAGGAATTTACAATGAGCAGTTCTTC.

The gene calls are TRBV7-8 and TRBJ2-5; D unclear. Germline V gene lookup returns CDR1 SGHVS and CDR2 FQNEAQ. This CDR3 is 14 amino acids long. Trimming took 5 bases from V and 0 from J, leaving 10 bases between them. CDR3 in amino acids: CASSPSPYQETQYF. CDR3 nucleotides: TGTGCCAGCAGCCCGAGCCCTTACCAAGAGACCCAGTACTTC.

The V call is TRBV7-2, the J call TRBJ2-5; 9 bases map to TRBD1. Germline CDR1 reads SGHTA; CDR2 reads FQGNSA. Trimming at V came to 2 bases and at J to 3 bases, leaving 16 bases not matched to a gene. This CDR3 has 19 amino acids. The CDR3 is CASSLSGDRGSPWEETQYF. The CDR3 bases are TGTGCCAGCAGCTTATCGGGAGACAGGGGGTCGCCATGGGAAGAGACCCAGTACTTC.

The chain uses TRBV7-9 and TRBJ2-3, with D unclear. The CDR3 loop spans 14 amino acids. Germline V CDR1 and CDR2: SEHNR, FQNEAQ (reference sequence). The ends were cut back, 6 bases at V and 3 bases at J, with 13 bases in the middle. CDR3 bases: TGTGCCAGCAGTCGGCTAGATCTAACAGATACGCAGTATTTT. Translated, it gives CASSRLDLTDTQYF.

This clone has only a few counts. The V call is TRBV5-1, the J call TRBJ2-1; 8 nucleotides match TRBD2. Germline V gene data show CDR1 as SGHRS and CDR2 as YFSETQ. CDR3 length: 15 amino acids. Trimming removed 2 bases from V and 10 bases from J; junction bases left unmatched: 11. The CDR3 loop is CASSLAGDSSSEQFF. CDR3 DNA sequence: TGCGCCAGCAGCTTAGCGGGAGATTCATCCTCCGAGCAGTTCTTC.

As concerns this clone: A read error may produce the germline difference seen at one junction end. This sequence joins TRBV5-1 and TRBJ2-7, with D possibly being TRBD2 (5 bases). CDR3 length equals 12 residues. Germline-derived CDR1 and CDR2 are SGHRS and YFSETQ. The CDR3 here is CASDLNSGKPYF. The CDR3 DNA follows: TGCGCCAGCGACCTCAACTCGGGAAAACCTTATTTC.

The chain is built from TRBV5-5 and TRBJ1-5; D is ambiguous. The CDR3 totals 13 residues. V shed 4 bases and J shed 7 bases, with 12 bases lying between them. The V gene's germline CDR1 is SGHKS and CDR2 YYEKEE (reference sequence). CDR3 nucleotide sequence: TGTGCCAGCAGCCCTCTTTGGAACCAGCCCCAGCATTTT. This encodes CASSPLWNQPQHF.

The chain has TRBV5-4 and TRBJ2-5, with 9 bases identical to TRBD2. The CDR3 totals 15 residues. Germline V gives CDR1 SGHNT, CDR2 YYREEE (reference sequence). V trimming: 4 bases; J trimming: 5 bases; junction bases outside the gene matches: 9. The CDR3 protein is CASSGPGLAAETQYF. DNA of the CDR3: TGTGCCAGCAGCGGACCGGGACTAGCCGCCGAGACCCAGTACTTC.

V and J are TRBV28 and TRBJ1-4, with 9 bases lining up with TRBD1. The CDR3 is 15 amino acids. Looked up from germline, CDR1 is MDHEN and CDR2 is SYDVKM. Trimming removed 6 bases from V and 7 bases from J; junction bases left unmatched: 9. The CDR3 spells CASRQQGASSEKLFF. For the CDR3, the DNA is TGTGCCAGCAGACAACAGGGGGCGAGCAGTGAAAAACTGTTTTTT.

V and J are TRBV21-1 and TRBJ1-3. TRBV21-1 is reported as a pseudogene. This CDR3 contains 16 residues. CDR3 residues: CASSQKKGISGNTIYF. As DNA, the CDR3 is TGTGCCAGCAGCCAGAAAAAGGGAATATCAGGAAACACCATATATTTT.

V and J are TRBV7-2 and TRBJ2-2; D may be TRBD2 (5 bases). CDR1 and CDR2 (germline): SGHTA, FQGNSA. The CDR3 is made up of 15 amino acids. Trimming took off 2 bases at V and 0 bases at J, with 7 bases between the two ends. CDR3 coding DNA: TGTGCCAGCAGCTTACTACTAGCGAACACCGGGGAGCTGTTTTTT. This codes for CASSLLLANTGELFF.

This chain connects TRBV30 to TRBJ1-3; the D is unclear. Trimming removed 2 bases from V and 0 bases from J, with 14 bases in between. The CDR3 loop spans 16 amino acids. CDR1 is GTSNPN, CDR2 SVGIG, per germline (reference sequence). Written as DNA, the CDR3 is TGTGCCTGGAGTCGACGAATTTATAGCTCTGGAAACACCATATATTTT. Amino acids: CAWSRRIYSSGNTIYF.

The chain combines TRBV2 with TRBJ1-2; 9 nucleotides line up with TRBD1. J was trimmed by 7 bases and V by 6 bases; bases with no gene match: 6. This CDR3 has 13 residues. Germline values: CDR1 SNHLY, CDR2 FYNNEI. The CDR3 region has the DNA TGTGCCAGCAGGGGACAGGGTGAGGGTGGCTACACCTTC. Its translation: CASRGQGEGGYTF.

The CDR3, as DNA: TGTGCCAGCAGCTTAAGGACAGGGGGGAATGAAAAACTGTTTTTT. It yields the protein CASSLRTGGNEKLFF. This chain connects TRBV7-2 to TRBJ1-4, with TRBD1 matching over 10 bases. CDR3 length equals 15 residues. The germline gives CDR1 SGHTA, CDR2 FQGNSA. Unmatched junction bases numbered 2, after V lost 2 bases and J lost 5 bases.

The chain joins TRBV27 to TRBJ2-3; TRBD2 might be the D (6 bases). V lost 9 bases, J lost 2 bases, and 15 bases lay in between. Germline V gene data show CDR1 as MNHEY and CDR2 as SMNVEV (reference sequence). The length of the CDR3 is 14 residues. The CDR3 loop reads CASRSGPHTDTQYF. The CDR3 DNA reads TGTGCCAGTAGAAGCGGGCCCCACACAGATACGCAGTATTTT.

The chain carries TRBV5-1 and TRBJ2-7; D remains ambiguous. The germline V gene has CDR1 SGHRS and CDR2 YFSETQ. The CDR3 has 14 amino acids. The V end lost 4 bases, the J end lost 0 bases, and 11 bases lay between the germline ends. CDR3 protein: CASSPIDGSYEQYF. CDR3 nucleotides: TGCGCCAGCAGCCCGATCGACGGCTCCTACGAGCAGTACTTC.

This clone was detected many times. Other nucleotide sequences in the sample specify the same CDR3. The V and J genes are TRBV7-9 and TRBJ2-5; D gene uncertain. CDR3 length: 11 residues. Trimming took off 4 bases at V and 5 bases at J, with 5 bases between the two ends. Germline CDR1 and CDR2: SEHNR and FQNEAQ (reference sequence). CDR3 bases: TGTGCCAGCAGCTACGAGGAGACCCAGTACTTC. This encodes CASSYEETQYF. Drawing the rest from reference TRBV7-9 and TRBJ2-5, the complete variable domain is DTGVSQNPRHKITKRGQNVTFRCDPISEHNRLYWYRQTLGQGPEFLTYFQNEAQLEKSRLLSDRFSAERPKGSFSTLEIQRTEQGDSAMYLCASSYEETQYFGPGTRLLVL.

The chain is built from TRBV14 and TRBJ2-1; the D gene is possibly TRBD2 (6 bases). Trimming cost V 0 bases and J 5 bases, with 20 bases left between them. The germline V gene has CDR1 SGHDN and CDR2 FVKESK. The CDR3 length is 18 residues. The chain's CDR3 is CASSQDRVGTPANNEQFF. For the CDR3, the DNA is TGTGCCAGCAGCCAAGATCGGGTCGGGACTCCCGCTAACAATGAGCAGTTCTTC.

This clone was recorded a few times. The CDR3 sequence is CASSLGASGTMEQFF. CDR3 in DNA: TGTGCCAGCAGCTTAGGGGCTAGCGGGACTATGGAGCAGTTCTTC. This chain uses TRBV11-3 with TRBJ2-1; 9 nucleotides agree with TRBD2. CDR1 SGHNT and CDR2 YENEEA come from the germline V gene. The CDR3 consists of 15 residues. The trim removed 1 base at V and 10 bases at J, leaving 8 bases unmatched.

V gene TRBV7-2 combines with J gene TRBJ2-5; D gene uncertain. V lost 4 bases to trimming and J lost 9 bases, with 15 bases between them. Germline V gives CDR1 SGHTA, CDR2 FQGNSA. This CDR3 region has 13 residues. The CDR3 protein is CASSSGQETAQYF. Written as DNA, the CDR3 is TGTGCCAGCAGCTCCGGGCAGGAAACGGCCCAGTACTTC.

This chain links TRBV9 with TRBJ1-5; maybe TRBD1 (5 bases). This CDR3 is built from 14 residues. V was pared by 3 bases and J by 10 bases, with 17 bases between. CDR1 and CDR2 from the germline V gene are SGDLS and YYNGEE. The CDR3 region has the DNA TGTGCCAGCAGCGCTACGGGGGGGGATGGTCCCCAGCATTTT. This codes for CASSATGGDGPQHF.

The chain recombines TRBV6-1 with TRBJ1-3; 7 bases fit TRBD1. CDR3 length equals 14 residues. The V segment lost 8 bases and the J segment 0 bases; nucleotides outside the gene matches: 4. Germline CDR1 and CDR2: MNHNS and SASEGT. The CDR3 sequence: CASHDRASGNTIYF. The CDR3 DNA reads TGTGCCAGCCATGACAGGGCCTCTGGAAACACCATATATTTT.

The chain's CDR3 is CASGRSPNTGELFF. CDR3 DNA sequence: TGTGCTAGTGGCCGGAGCCCGAACACCGGGGAGCTGTTTTTT. The V gene is TRBV12-5, the J gene TRBJ2-2; D gene uncertain. Trimming cost V 6 bases and J 0 bases, with 8 bases left between them. Germline values: CDR1 LGHNT, CDR2 FRNRAP. The CDR3 has 14 residues.

This rearrangement joins TRBV7-2 to TRBJ1-6; D gene unclear. The germline V gene encodes CDR1 SGHTA and CDR2 FQGNSA. This CDR3 has 13 amino acids. V was trimmed by 5 bases and J by 5 bases, leaving 7 bases between them. In nucleotides, the CDR3 is TGTGCCAGCAGCCCGACCAATAATTCACCCCTCCACTTT. Translation: CASSPTNNSPLHF.

The V call is TRBV6-5, the J call TRBJ1-2, with D perhaps matching TRBD1 (5 bases). The germline V gene encodes CDR1 MNHEY and CDR2 SVGAGI. The CDR3 has 16 amino acids. V was pared by 0 bases and J by 6 bases, with 17 bases between. The CDR3 DNA is TGTGCCAGCAGTTACTCGGGGGTCTTATTGGGGGATGGCTACACCTTC. Protein sequence: CASSYSGVLLGDGYTF.